This T cell receptor beta chain was found in a study of blood T cell repertoires in COVID-19. Study details: From the United States, Italy and Spain came samples of acute and convalescent COVID-19. The cDNA or gDNA used as material had been derived from T cells, B-cell-depleted T cells, or PBMCs.

Authors' processing steps: Reference gene primer amplification gave nucleated cell count estimates. Produced via immunoSEQ multiplex PCR; TCRdb's table is partial and in-frame only. The DNA was the basis for D and trimming; V, J and clone size are from that table. The sample lists more than 85,000 clones, about 70% occurring once. Sequencing used peripheral blood. This receptor was taken from a woman aged 55 to 70 with acute or convalescent COVID-19.

The CDR3 reads CASSLETGGSTNEKLFF. The CDR3 DNA follows: TGTGCCAGCAGCTTAGAAACAGGGGGATCAACTAATGAAAAACTGTTTTTT. The J gene is TRBJ1-4, the V gene TRBV7-6; 8 bases are shared with TRBD1. From germline, CDR1 is SGHVS and CDR2 FNYEAQ. The J segment lost 0 bases and the V segment lost 1 base, leaving 4 bases of the junction unmatched. CDR3 length: 17 amino acids.